This passage covers 25 T cell receptor beta chains from one sample sequenced in a study of T-cell memory formation after mild COVID-19. TCRdb reprocessed the 5' RACE reads with MiXCR, giving one entry per CDR3 protein. The sample lists approximately 410,000 distinct CDR3 sequences, more than 20% occurring once. The specimen sequenced was PBMCs or a T cell subset sorted from them (not recorded which). These receptors were collected from an adult woman who had mild COVID-19 (a few samples of this study predate the infection). Cell type and time point are not known.

This clonotype was found a few times. The chain carries TRBV4-3 and TRBJ2-7, with D unresolved. Trimming left V 0 bases short and J 3 bases short, with 18 bases between. The CDR3 is 17 residues long. Germline CDR1 is LGHNA and CDR2 is YSLEER. The CDR3: CASSQDRRHRTLYEQYF. CDR3 DNA sequence: TGCGCCAGCAGCCAAGATCGGAGACACCGGACCCTCTACGAGCAGTACTTC.

The V gene is TRBV18, the J gene TRBJ1-2; 8 nucleotides agree with TRBD1. The CDR3 covers 16 residues. The germline CDR1 and CDR2 sequences are KGHSH and LQKENI. V lost 8 bases, J lost 6 bases, and 17 bases stayed unmatched. CDR3 sequence reads: CASTQRTGTRGHGYTF. DNA for the CDR3: TGTGCCAGCACTCAGAGGACAGGGACCAGGGGACATGGCTACACCTTC.

This clonotype was observed a few times. J is TRBJ1-1 and V is TRBV5-1, with 8 bases matching TRBD1. CDR1 is SGHRS, CDR2 YFSETQ, per germline. Losses at the gene ends were 1 base for V and 8 bases for J; bases not matched to a gene: 7. The length of the CDR3 is 14 residues. CDR3 loop: CASSLQGAREEAFF. CDR3 DNA: TGCGCCAGCAGCTTGCAGGGGGCGCGTGAGGAAGCTTTCTTT.

The V gene is TRBV20-1, the J gene TRBJ2-7; TRBD2 aligns across 7 bases. This CDR3 contains 13 residues. V lost 6 bases, J lost 1 base, and 6 bases stayed unmatched. Germline assignment: CDR1 DFQATT and CDR2 SNEGSKA (reference sequence). CDR3 bases: TGCAGTGCAACCAGCGGGGTTTCCTACGAGCAGTACTTC. It encodes CSATSGVSYEQYF.

The chain carries TRBV29-1 and TRBJ1-2, with no clear D. The CDR3 contains 13 residues. In germline, CDR1 is SQVTM, CDR2 ANQGSEA. V lost 3 bases and J 7 bases, leaving 15 bases between the germline ends. The CDR3 nucleotides read TGCAGCGTTGAGGAGCTTTTGGTAACTGGCTACACCTTC. This sequence encodes CSVEELLVTGYTF.

J is TRBJ2-3 and V is TRBV2; either TRBD1 or TRBD2 may supply D (6 bases each). V shed 4 bases and J shed 2 bases, with 13 bases lying between them. The CDR3 is 15 amino acids. Germline CDR1 and CDR2: SNHLY and FYNNEI. The CDR3 bases are TGTGCCAGCAGTGTCACGGGGGCAACCACAGATACGCAGTATTTT. It codes for CASSVTGATTDTQYF.

This clonotype has only a few counts. This chain joins TRBV29-1 and TRBJ2-7; 9 bases line up with TRBD1. The CDR3 covers 14 residues. Trimming at V came to 4 bases and at J to 2 bases, leaving 6 bases not matched to a gene. Germline CDR1 and CDR2: SQVTM and ANQGSEA. The CDR3 DNA is TGCAGCGTTGGGCCCGGGACAGGGACCTACGAGCAGTACTTC. Translated, it gives CSVGPGTGTYEQYF.

This clonotype occurred a few times. The rearrangement links TRBV6-2 or TRBV6-3 to TRBJ2-7; 9 bases align to TRBD2. After removal of 6 bases from V and 7 bases from J, the junction contained 13 bases not matched to a gene. The germline V gene encodes CDR1 MNHEY and CDR2 SVGEGT. This CDR3 spans 15 amino acids. The CDR3 sequence: CASRKAGGLYWEQYF. For the CDR3, the DNA is TGTGCCAGCAGGAAAGCGGGAGGCCTCTATTGGGAGCAGTACTTC.

The V call is TRBV20-1, the J call TRBJ1-2; the D is unclear. CDR3 size: 11 residues. The germline gives CDR1 DFQATT, CDR2 SNEGSKA (reference sequence). Trimming took 2 bases from V and 3 from J, leaving 4 bases between them. CDR3 loop: CSARQYYGYTF. CDR3 in DNA: TGCAGTGCTAGACAGTACTATGGCTACACCTTC.

The genes are TRBV12-3 or TRBV12-4 and TRBJ2-3, with TRBD2 matching over 7 bases. V lost 6 bases and J lost 4; bases outside the gene matches: 7. The CDR3 is made up of 14 amino acids. The CDR3 reads CASRVAGLADTQYF. The CDR3 DNA reads TGTGCCAGCAGGGTAGCGGGTTTGGCAGATACGCAGTATTTT.

The V gene is TRBV4-1, the J gene TRBJ2-5; D might be TRBD2 (6 bases). The V end was cut by 5 bases, the J end by 1 base, with 14 bases between. The CDR3 sequence is 15 residues long. Germline-derived CDR1 and CDR2 are MGHRA and YSYEKL. CDR3 region: CASSSRGGVQETQYF. DNA of the CDR3: TGCGCCAGCAGCTCGCGCGGAGGGGTCCAAGAGACCCAGTACTTC.

The chain is built from TRBV7-8 and TRBJ1-4; D gene ambiguous. The V end was cut by 1 base, the J end by 8 bases, with 14 bases between. Looked up from germline, CDR1 is SGHVS and CDR2 is FQNEAQ. The length of the CDR3 is 15 residues. CDR3 region: CASSLVGSHGEKLFF. The CDR3 DNA sequence: TGTGCCAGCAGCTTAGTCGGCTCGCACGGCGAAAAACTGTTTTTT.

This clonotype was seen a few times. This chain links TRBV15 with TRBJ2-5; D is undetermined. With 0 bases removed from V and 4 bases from J, the gap between germline ends came to 12 bases. This CDR3 is 15 amino acids long. Germline V gene lookup returns CDR1 LNHNV and CDR2 YYDKDF (reference sequence). The CDR3 region is CATSRDLGVGETQYF. The DNA for the CDR3 is TGTGCCACCAGCAGAGATCTTGGGGTCGGAGAGACCCAGTACTTC.

This clonotype has just a few counts. The chain joins TRBV24-1 to TRBJ1-5; TRBD1 matches 7 bases. Trimming took 9 bases from V and 4 from J; bases not matched to a gene: 8. The CDR3 is 14 amino acids. Germline loops: CDR1 KGHDR, CDR2 SFDVKD. The CDR3 loop is CATVTHRGNQPQHF. The CDR3 bases are TGTGCCACCGTGACCCACAGGGGTAATCAGCCCCAGCATTTT.

This clonotype was found a few times. The J gene is TRBJ2-2, the V gene TRBV24-1; D gene uncertain. Germline loops: CDR1 KGHDR, CDR2 SFDVKD. The CDR3 loop spans 15 amino acids. With 4 bases removed from V and 2 bases from J, the gap between germline ends came to 10 bases. As DNA, the CDR3 is TGTGCCACCAGTGACCCTCCTCCTAACACCGGGGAGCTGTTTTTT. Amino acid sequence: CATSDPPPNTGELFF.

The chain employs TRBV9 and TRBJ2-7; TRBD1 agrees at 8 bases. Germline V gives CDR1 SGDLS, CDR2 YYNGEE. The CDR3 runs to 15 residues. J lost 3 bases, V lost 4 bases, and 9 bases had no gene match. The CDR3 sequence is CASSPRTGYIYEQYF. CDR3 sequence (DNA): TGTGCCAGCAGCCCGCGGACAGGGTATATCTACGAGCAGTACTTC.

The chain is built from TRBV7-9 and TRBJ1-1, with 9 bases identical to TRBD1. The CDR3 is made up of 16 amino acids. Germline V CDR1 and CDR2: SEHNR, FQNEAQ (reference sequence). V was clipped by 1 base and J by 5 bases; unmatched bases: 8. This CDR3 is CASSLDAGQGRTEAFF. The DNA for the CDR3 is TGTGCCAGCAGCTTAGACGCAGGACAGGGGAGGACTGAAGCTTTCTTT.

The chain couples TRBV9 to TRBJ2-5; 7 nucleotides agree with TRBD1. Germline trimming cut 3 bases from V and 4 bases from J; bases unmatched to any gene: 6. This CDR3 is 14 amino acids long. Germline V gene data show CDR1 as SGDLS and CDR2 as YYNGEE. The CDR3, as DNA: TGTGCCAGCAGCGCGACCGGGACAGTAGAGACCCAGTACTTC. It yields the protein CASSATGTVETQYF.

The chain has TRBV7-9 and TRBJ2-1; tentatively, D is TRBD2 (6 bases). Germline assignment: CDR1 SEHNR and CDR2 FQNEAQ (reference sequence). This CDR3 has 15 amino acids. Trimming took off 5 bases at V and 8 bases at J, with 19 bases between the two ends. The CDR3 DNA is TGTGCCAGCAGCCCGCCATCTGGGAGGCGTGATGAGCAGTTCTTC. Its translation: CASSPPSGRRDEQFF.

V gene TRBV11-2 combines with J gene TRBJ2-1; 12 positions agree with TRBD2. V lost 1 base and J lost 7; bases outside the gene matches: 11. The germline V gene encodes CDR1 SGHAT and CDR2 FQNNGV. CDR3 size: 18 residues. The DNA of the CDR3 is TGTGCCAGCAGCTTAGGGCTAGCGGGAGGGCCTGGGGGTAATGAGCAGTTCTTC. Translation: CASSLGLAGGPGGNEQFF.

This clonotype was seen at least ten times. The genes are TRBV12-3 or TRBV12-4 and TRBJ2-2; 8 bases match TRBD1. Unmatched junction bases numbered 6, after V lost 5 bases and J lost 4 bases. The CDR3 totals 15 residues. The CDR3 coding sequence is TGTGCCAGCAGTCCAGGGGGCGGCGGCACCGGGGAGCTGTTTTTT. It translates to CASSPGGGGTGELFF.

This clonotype was counted only a few times. The rearrangement links TRBV10-3 to TRBJ2-2, with a possible D match to TRBD1 (6 bases). Germline CDR1 and CDR2: ENHRY and SYGVKD. CDR3 size: 16 residues. Trimming shortened V by 6 bases and J by 0 bases, and 14 bases separated the two germline ends. CDR3 sequence reads: CAIRGTTGPNTGELFF. CDR3 nucleotides: TGTGCCATCAGAGGGACGACAGGCCCGAACACCGGGGAGCTGTTTTTT.

The sample holds a few counts of this clonotype. The chain uses TRBV7-9 and TRBJ1-5, with TRBD1 matching 10 bases. V lost 1 base, J lost 6 bases, and 9 bases stayed unmatched. This CDR3 region has 17 residues. The germline V gene has CDR1 SEHNR and CDR2 FQNEAQ (reference sequence). The CDR3 DNA reads TGTGCCAGCAGCTTAGGGACAGGGGGATCTTCAAGTCAGCCCCAGCATTTT. This encodes CASSLGTGGSSSQPQHF. The variable domain in full, completed from reference TRBV7-9 and TRBJ1-5, reads DTGVSQNPRHKITKRGQNVTFRCDPISEHNRLYWYRQTLGQGPEFLTYFQNEAQLEKSRLLSDRFSAERPKGSFSTLEIQRTEQGDSAMYLCASSLGTGGSSSQPQHFGDGTRLSIL.

There are a few counts of this clonotype. The chain combines TRBV7-9 with TRBJ2-2; D uncertain. V was trimmed by 1 base and J by 2 bases, leaving 11 bases between them. The CDR3 sequence is 16 residues long. Germline assignment: CDR1 SEHNR and CDR2 FQNEAQ (reference sequence). CDR3 loop: CASSLVPINNTGELFF. CDR3 DNA sequence: TGTGCCAGCAGCTTAGTACCGATAAACAACACCGGGGAGCTGTTTTTT.

This sequence joins TRBV20-1 and TRBJ2-7; TRBD2 aligns across 8 bases. Trimming removed 3 bases from V and 0 bases from J; junction bases left unmatched: 4. CDR3 size: 14 residues. Germline assignment: CDR1 DFQATT and CDR2 SNEGSKA (reference sequence). CDR3 sequence reads: CSASDAGGSYEQYF. Here the CDR3 DNA reads TGCAGTGCTAGCGATGCGGGAGGCTCCTACGAGCAGTACTTC.